Sequencing of this TCR beta chain was carried out in a study of blood T cell repertoires in COVID-19. TCRdb's copy holds only in-frame clones and misses some; the assay was immunoSEQ multiplex PCR. This sample yields around 250,000 clones, of which 84% are seen a single time; 1.5% belongs to the top ten. This TCR came from a woman aged 40 to 49 who had recovered from COVID-19. The sequencing sample was made of peripheral blood.

CDR3 region: CASSVGAGGEKTQYF. CDR3 coding DNA: TGTGCCAGCAGCGTAGGAGCAGGGGGCGAGAAGACCCAGTACTTC. The rearrangement joins TRBV9 to TRBJ2-5; TRBD1 matches 8 bases. The V gene's germline CDR1 is SGDLS and CDR2 YYNGEE. V gave up 0 bases and J gave up 6 bases; unmatched junction bases: 7. This CDR3 has 15 amino acids.